Presented here are 9 T cell receptor beta chains from one specimen sequenced in a study of regulatory T cells in long-lasting Graves disease. As to time point: newly diagnosed GD, antithyroid drugs for less than 3 months. The authors made the TCR library using RNA they extracted from PBMCs. Arm-PCR of CDR3 regions and iRepertoire HTBI primers were used to build TCR beta libraries. A single record per CDR3 protein comes from TCRdb applying MiXCR to the multiplex PCR reads. The profile shows about 560,000 distinct CDR3 sequences, 16% of them singletons. These data also featured in a second study, about T cells in Graves' hyperthyroidism and ophthalmopathy.

Here the sequenced sample was peripheral blood mononuclear cells (PBMCs), taken at new diagnosis, from a patient treated with antithyroid drugs. These TCRs come from a young man with Graves disease.

There are many counts of this clonotype. V is TRBV30 and J is TRBJ1-2, with a tentative D call TRBD1 (5 bases). Per germline, CDR1 GTSNPN and CDR2 SVGIG (reference sequence). This CDR3 contains 14 residues. Between the trimmed V and J ends, which lost 4 bases and 0 bases, there was a span of 12 bases. CDR3: CAWTGTGANYGYTF. The DNA of the CDR3 is TGTGCCTGGACCGGGACTGGAGCTAACTATGGCTACACCTTC.

At least ten counts were recorded for this clonotype. J is TRBJ2-7 and V is TRBV7-2; 11 bases match TRBD2. Germline CDR1 reads SGHTA; CDR2 reads FQGNSA. This CDR3 region has 17 residues. With 4 bases clipped from V and 4 bases from J, the junction kept 12 bases outside the gene matches. DNA of the CDR3: TGTGCCAGCAGCTGGGGACTAGCGGCCCCCAGGGCGTACGAGCAGTACTTC. Protein sequence: CASSWGLAAPRAYEQYF. The complete variable domain, with remaining parts taken from reference TRBV7-2 and TRBJ2-7, reads GAGVSQSPSNKVTEKGKDVELRCDPISGHTALYWYRQSLGQGLEFLIYFQGNSAPDKSGLPSDRFSAERTGGSVSTLTIQRTQQEDSAVYLCASSWGLAAPRAYEQYFGPGTRLTVT.

This clonotype was found many times. Mismatch with germline at one junction end may stem from a read error. The rearrangement uses TRBV30 and TRBJ1-1, with 8 bases that match TRBD1. CDR3 length: 12 amino acids. Germline V lookup: CDR1 GTSNPN, CDR2 SVGIG (reference sequence). The CDR3 region is CARRARGREAFF. CDR3 bases: TGTGCCCGGAGGGCCAGGGGGCGCGAAGCTTTCTTT.

There are a few counts of this clonotype. The J gene is TRBJ1-5, the V gene TRBV9, with a weak D call TRBD1 (5 bases). The V and J ends lost 2 bases and 3 bases respectively, with 12 bases between them. The germline V gene has CDR1 SGDLS and CDR2 YYNGEE. The CDR3 contains 15 residues. CDR3 in amino acids: CASSVSWGINQPQHF. CDR3 sequence (DNA): TGTGCCAGCAGCGTGAGTTGGGGGATCAATCAGCCCCAGCATTTT.

At least ten counts were recorded for this clonotype. The chain recombines TRBV13 with TRBJ2-3; the D is unclear. The ends were cut back, 3 bases at V and 0 bases at J, with 10 bases in the middle. Germline loops: CDR1 PRHDT, CDR2 FYEKMQ (reference sequence). The CDR3 totals 15 residues. CDR3 in amino acids: CASSFNFGSTDTQYF. CDR3 nucleotides: TGTGCCAGCAGCTTTAACTTCGGTAGCACAGATACGCAGTATTTT. The full variable domain, in which reference TRBV13 and TRBJ2-3 provide the parts outside the CDR3, is AAGVIQSPRHLIKEKRETATLKCYPIPRHDTVYWYQQGPGQDPQFLISFYEKMQSDKGSIPDRFSAQQFSDYHSELNMSSLELGDSALYFCASSFNFGSTDTQYFGPGTRLTVL.

The sample holds many counts of this clonotype. The chain uses TRBV6-2 or TRBV6-3 and TRBJ1-1; D remains ambiguous. The V and J ends lost 2 bases and 9 bases respectively, with 13 bases between them. The CDR3 covers 13 residues. Per the germline V gene, CDR1 is MNHEY and CDR2 is SVGEGT. CDR3 bases: TGTGCCAGCAGTTACGAGGCAGATCGTCAAGCTTTCTTT. The encoded protein is CASSYEADRQAFF.

Only a few counts were recorded for this clonotype. The rearrangement links TRBV4-2 to TRBJ2-3, with 9 bases aligning to TRBD2. CDR3 length: 15 residues. From germline, CDR1 is LGHNA and CDR2 YNFKEQ. The V segment lost 4 bases and the J segment 1 base; nucleotides outside the gene matches: 3. CDR3 protein: CASSPREGGTDTQYF. The CDR3 nucleotides read TGTGCCAGCAGCCCGCGGGAGGGAGGCACAGATACGCAGTATTTT.

This chain connects TRBV15 to TRBJ2-5, with D hard to call. Trimming took 6 bases from V and 0 from J, leaving 8 bases between them. CDR1 LNHNV and CDR2 YYDKDF come from the germline V gene (reference sequence). This CDR3 region has 13 residues. In nucleotides, the CDR3 is TGTGCCACCAGTAAGCTGGACCAAGAGACCCAGTACTTC. The encoded protein is CATSKLDQETQYF.

This clonotype turned up a few times. The V call is TRBV12-5, the J call TRBJ2-1; D is uncertain. The CDR3 runs 17 residues. Trimming took 7 bases from V and 7 from J, leaving 26 bases between them. Germline V gives CDR1 LGHNT, CDR2 FRNRAP. The CDR3 is CASALAVGEYRRNEQFF. CDR3 coding DNA: TGTGCTAGTGCCCTTGCGGTGGGCGAGTATAGAAGGAATGAGCAGTTCTTC.